The 3 T cell receptor beta chains below all came from one sample that was sequenced in a study. MiXCR was run by TCRdb on the RT-PCR reads, yielding one entry per CDR3 protein. The table records around 700,000 distinct CDR3 sequences, 14% of them present only once. Sequenced sample: memory CD4+ T cells from blood. These receptors originate from a female donor in good health, serving as a healthy control.

This clonotype was picked up many times. The J gene is TRBJ1-2, the V gene TRBV6-5; a weak D match, TRBD1 (6 bases). The CDR3 spans 15 residues. V was clipped by 7 bases and J by 2 bases, with 17 bases between them. CDR1 is MNHEY, CDR2 SVGAGI, per germline. The DNA for the CDR3 is TGTGCCAGCAAGGCTACTTTCACAGGGAACTATGGCTACACCTTC. It translates to CASKATFTGNYGYTF.

This chain connects TRBV11-2 to TRBJ2-2; no clear D gene. The length of the CDR3 is 17 residues. CDR1 SGHAT and CDR2 FQNNGV come from the germline V gene. The V end lost 4 bases, the J end lost 0 bases, and 15 bases lay between the germline ends. This chain's CDR3 is CASSSTPGRTNTGELFF. The CDR3 bases are TGTGCCAGCAGCTCAACGCCAGGACGGACGAACACCGGGGAGCTGTTTTTT.

The chain employs TRBV7-6 and TRBJ2-5; possibly TRBD2 for D (5 bases). The V gene lost 3 bases and the J gene lost 5 bases, with 10 bases spanning the gap. Germline values: CDR1 SGHVS, CDR2 FNYEAQ. The CDR3 has 13 amino acids. Here the CDR3 reads CASSFAGHETQYF. For the CDR3, the DNA is TGTGCCAGCAGCTTTGCGGGTCACGAGACCCAGTACTTC.